This paragraph covers one T cell receptor (beta chain) sequence. Its antigen is as yet unknown. As the method for making TCR beta libraries, quantitative 5'-RACE with molecular barcodes was used. Via MiXCR, TCRdb re-called the 5' RACE reads, giving one row per CDR3 protein. The table lists some 37,000 distinct CDR3 sequences, 15% to 20% of them singletons. This entry belongs to a study of CD8 T cells in ankylosing spondylitis. Study outcomes and limitations: Blood from ankylosing spondylitis patients appeared to carry a characteristic roughly 8-variant TCR beta motif.

CDR3 length: 15 residues. Per germline, CDR1 SGHRS and CDR2 YFSETQ. With V trimmed by 4 bases and J by 6 bases, 8 bases remained unmatched. The chain couples TRBV5-1 to TRBJ2-2, with TRBD1 matching 8 bases. The source is a male donor with ankylosing spondylitis or in good health (not recorded which). Sequenced sample: blood. Here the CDR3 reads CASSPRTGLSGELFF. CDR3 DNA: TGCGCCAGCAGCCCCCGGACAGGGTTGTCCGGGGAGCTGTTTTTT. The variable domain in full, with the rest retrieved from reference TRBV5-1 and TRBJ2-2, is KAGVTQTPRYLIKTRGQQVTLSCSPISGHRSVSWYQQTPGQGLQFLFEYFSETQRNKGNFPGRFSGRQFSNSRSEMNVSTLELGDSALYLCASSPRTGLSGELFFGEGSRLTVL.